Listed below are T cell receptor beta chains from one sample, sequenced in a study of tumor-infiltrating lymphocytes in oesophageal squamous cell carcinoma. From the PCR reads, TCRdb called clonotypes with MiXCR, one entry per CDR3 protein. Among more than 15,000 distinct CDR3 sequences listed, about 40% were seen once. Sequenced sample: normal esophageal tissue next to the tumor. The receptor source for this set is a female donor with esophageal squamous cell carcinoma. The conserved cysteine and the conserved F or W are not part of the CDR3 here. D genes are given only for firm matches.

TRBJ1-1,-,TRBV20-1,SANRLGRTEAF
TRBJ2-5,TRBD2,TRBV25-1,ASSEITSGQETQY
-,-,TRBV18,ASSPPSAGSNEQF
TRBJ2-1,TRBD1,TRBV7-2,ASSLRTGKHNEQF
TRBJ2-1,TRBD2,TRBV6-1,ASSAAGGRNEQF
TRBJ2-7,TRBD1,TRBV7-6,ASSLAAGGLSYEQY
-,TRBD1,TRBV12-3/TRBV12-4,ASSFGTGSNEQF
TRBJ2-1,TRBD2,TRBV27,ASSLKGLVYNEQF
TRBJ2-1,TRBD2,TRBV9,ASSPRTSGQGEQF
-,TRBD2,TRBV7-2,ASSLLPGGTQY
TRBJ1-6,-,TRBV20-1,SAPDNRAPSYNSPLH
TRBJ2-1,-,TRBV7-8,ASSLAGPREDEQF
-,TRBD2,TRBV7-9,ASGQRTSGDYSSYNEQF
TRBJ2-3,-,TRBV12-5,ASGSGGYSTDTQY
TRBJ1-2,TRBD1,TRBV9,ASSVTGTGSNYGYT
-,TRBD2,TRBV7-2,ASSLEGTSGMYEQF
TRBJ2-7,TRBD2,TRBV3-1,ASSPGLVYEQY
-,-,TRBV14,ASSHRGTHVRETQY
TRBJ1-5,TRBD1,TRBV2,ASSVHRGGGQPQH
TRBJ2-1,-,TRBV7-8,ASSLMGPSYNEQF
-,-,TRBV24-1,ATSDPRGSGETQY
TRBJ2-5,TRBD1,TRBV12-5,ASGRFQGDQETQY
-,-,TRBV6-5,ASSWDRSYEQY
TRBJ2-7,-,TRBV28,ASSSSRREQY
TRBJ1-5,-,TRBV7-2,ASSPDRNQPQH
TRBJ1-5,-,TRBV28,ASSSPVVPQH
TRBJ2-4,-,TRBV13,ASSAWDIKNIQY
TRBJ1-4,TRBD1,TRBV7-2,ASSPGQGGGKLF
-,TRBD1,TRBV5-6,ASSWGQGSSEQY
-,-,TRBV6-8,ASSGTSSYEQY
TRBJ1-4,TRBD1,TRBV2,ASSPRTGLEKLF
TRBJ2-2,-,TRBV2,ASSETNTGELF
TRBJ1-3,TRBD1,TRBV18,ASSLGTAFSGNTIY
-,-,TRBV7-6,ASSSRPGTETQY
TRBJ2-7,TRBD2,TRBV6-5,ASRARATSGIYEQY
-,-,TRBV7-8,ASRPTQGLYEQY
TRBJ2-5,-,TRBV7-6,ASSLRQKETQY
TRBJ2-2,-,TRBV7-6,ASSPGHLNTGELF
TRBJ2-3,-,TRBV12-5,ASGGTGHIGDTQY
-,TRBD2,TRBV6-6,ASTHVGGTRAYEQY
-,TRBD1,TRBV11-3,ASSLNRTGDPNYGYT
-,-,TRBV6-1,AGGLTGSHEQY
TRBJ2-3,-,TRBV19,ASREGTSADTQY
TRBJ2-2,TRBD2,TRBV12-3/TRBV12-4,ASSFGAGGGELF
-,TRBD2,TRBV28,ASSSRDYPYNEQY